This TCR beta chain was recorded in a study of blood T cell repertoires in COVID-19. The data were produced by immunoSEQ multiplex PCR, yet TCRdb's version contains in-frame clones alone and is incomplete. The repertoire holds 120,000 to 150,000 clones, with around 81% as singletons. V trimming: 2 bases; J trimming: 6 bases; junction bases outside the gene matches: 6. This CDR3 contains 16 residues. CDR1 and CDR2 from the germline V gene are LGHDT and YNNKEL (reference sequence). Material for sequencing was peripheral blood. The chain employs TRBV3-1 (or the pseudogene TRBV3-2) and TRBJ1-5, with 11 positions matching TRBD1. The sequence derives from a human donor with acute or convalescent COVID-19. The donor label of this sample is uncertain. Here the CDR3 DNA reads TGTGCCAGCAGCCAAAGTCAGGACAGGGGGCTTCAGCCCCAGCATTTT. Its protein product is CASSQSQDRGLQPQHF.